This TCR beta chain was identified in a study of CD8 T cells in ankylosing spondylitis. In its sample, this clonotype was seen a few times. The V gene's germline CDR1 is DFQATT and CDR2 SNEGSKA (reference sequence). Germline trimming cut 3 bases from V and 9 bases from J; bases unmatched to any gene: 11. This CDR3 spans 15 amino acids. TCRdb fed the 5' RACE reads into MiXCR, producing one record per CDR3 protein. The sample shows 36,000 or so distinct CDR3 sequences, approximately 10% of them seen only once. The receptor was isolated from a male donor with ankylosing spondylitis. Sequences were obtained from synovial fluid, either unsorted or a sorted T cell fraction (not recorded which). The genes are TRBV20-1 and TRBJ2-1; TRBD2 aligns across 10 bases. CDR3 DNA sequence: TGCAGTGCTAGTCTTGGGACTAGCGTTTCGGGTGAGCAGTTCTTC. Protein product: CSASLGTSVSGEQFF.